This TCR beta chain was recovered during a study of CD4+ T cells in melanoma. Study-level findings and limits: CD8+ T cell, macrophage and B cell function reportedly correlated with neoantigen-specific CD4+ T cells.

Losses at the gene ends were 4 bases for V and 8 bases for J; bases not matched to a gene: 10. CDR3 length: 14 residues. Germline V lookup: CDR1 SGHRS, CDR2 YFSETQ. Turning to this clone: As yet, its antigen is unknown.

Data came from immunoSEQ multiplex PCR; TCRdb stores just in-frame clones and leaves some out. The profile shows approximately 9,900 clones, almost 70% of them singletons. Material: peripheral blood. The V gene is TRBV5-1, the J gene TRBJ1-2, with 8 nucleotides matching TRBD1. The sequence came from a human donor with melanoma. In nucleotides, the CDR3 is TGCGCCAGCAGCGCCCAGGGGGCTAGTGGGGGCTACACCTTC. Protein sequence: CASSAQGASGGYTF.